One and the same sample provided the 27 T cell receptor beta chains below, sequenced in a study of blood T cell repertoires in COVID-19 (dated by TCRdb to 2018 to 2020). The protocol used for the library was the immunoSEQ multiplex PCR assay. TCRdb holds this immuneACCESS table with in-frame rearrangements only. Some clones are missing; in checked studies, unresolved V genes explain under half, and the rest has no known cause. The sample table lists around 210,000 clones, 70% to 90% of them with a count of one. The ten biggest clones cover 0.75% to 0.95% of the sample. Sequenced sample: peripheral blood. The receptors originated from a woman between 70 and 85 years old with acute or convalescent COVID-19.

The chain links TRBV19 to TRBJ1-1, with D possibly TRBD1 on 6 matching bases. V was pared by 0 bases and J by 6 bases, with 35 bases between. The CDR3 runs to 22 residues. The germline V gene has CDR1 LNHDA and CDR2 SQIVND (reference sequence). CDR3 nucleotides: TGTGCCAGTAGTATAGATCGATTTGGCAGGGGTCAGATGGGGCGGATTTCAGCTGAAGCTTTCTTT. Residues: CASSIDRFGRGQMGRISAEAFF.

V gene TRBV18 combines with J gene TRBJ2-3; a weak D match, TRBD2 (6 bases). The CDR3 has 15 amino acids. Trimming stripped 4 bases from V and 1 base from J, with 12 bases between. From germline, CDR1 is KGHSH and CDR2 LQKENI. The CDR3 DNA reads as TGTGCCAGCTCACTGCTAGGGGAGGGCACAGATACGCAGTATTTT. Encoded protein: CASSLLGEGTDTQYF.

The genes are TRBV4-1 and TRBJ1-2; D not certain. Germline assignment: CDR1 MGHRA and CDR2 YSYEKL. V lost 0 bases, J lost 5 bases, and 10 bases lay in between. The CDR3 length is 14 residues. CDR3 region: CASSQDRVPYGYTF. The CDR3 DNA sequence: TGCGCCAGCAGCCAAGATCGGGTACCATATGGCTACACCTTC.

The chain has TRBV11-1 and TRBJ1-6, with a possible D match to TRBD1 (5 bases). The V gene's germline CDR1 is SGHAT and CDR2 FQDESV (reference sequence). The CDR3 length is 13 residues. The ends were cut back, 5 bases at V and 6 bases at J, with 8 bases in the middle. The CDR3 loop reads CASSPDTNSPLHF. Here the CDR3 DNA reads TGTGCCAGCAGCCCGGACACTAATTCACCCCTCCACTTT.

The V gene is TRBV11-2, the J gene TRBJ1-1, with D possibly being TRBD1 (6 bases). V lost 2 bases and J lost 0, with 7 bases in between. Per germline, CDR1 SGHAT and CDR2 FQNNGV. CDR3 length equals 14 residues. Here the CDR3 DNA reads TGTGCCAGCAGCTTAAACAGGGTGAACACTGAAGCTTTCTTT. Protein: CASSLNRVNTEAFF.

V gene TRBV3-1 (or the pseudogene TRBV3-2) combines with J gene TRBJ1-6, with 8 bases that match TRBD1. The V gene's germline CDR1 is LGHDT and CDR2 YNNKEL (reference sequence). After removal of 4 bases from V and 7 bases from J, the junction contained 6 bases not matched to a gene. CDR3 length equals 15 residues. The CDR3 DNA reads as TGTGCCAGCAGCCCCCGGGACAGGATGAATTCACCCCTCCACTTT. Translated, it gives CASSPRDRMNSPLHF.

This chain connects TRBV15 to TRBJ2-1; 10 bases line up with TRBD2. The V gene's germline CDR1 is LNHNV and CDR2 YYDKDF (reference sequence). This CDR3 is 15 amino acids long. Trimming cost V 0 bases and J 7 bases; bases outside gene matches: 3. CDR3 residues: CATSRDSGRDNEQFF. The CDR3 bases are TGTGCCACCAGCAGAGACAGCGGGAGGGATAATGAGCAGTTCTTC.

The chain links TRBV9 to TRBJ1-1; D possibly corresponds to TRBD1 (5 bases). In germline, CDR1 is SGDLS, CDR2 YYNGEE. The V and J ends lost 3 bases and 1 base respectively, with 10 bases between them. This CDR3 region has 14 residues. The CDR3: CASSASQGNTEAFF. The CDR3 DNA is TGTGCCAGCAGCGCCTCCCAGGGGAACACTGAAGCTTTCTTT.

This chain uses TRBV5-6 with TRBJ1-1; the D is unclear. From germline, CDR1 is SGHDT and CDR2 YYEEEE. The CDR3 totals 14 residues. Trimming cost V 0 bases and J 4 bases, with 10 bases left between them. Here the CDR3 DNA reads TGTGCCAGCAGCTTGGGGCCCCGGGGCACTGAAGCTTTCTTT. This translates into CASSLGPRGTEAFF.

Here the CDR3 reads CATLSGVRTDTQYF. In DNA form, the CDR3 reads TGTGCCACTCTTAGCGGGGTGCGCACAGATACGCAGTATTTT. V is TRBV6-5 and J is TRBJ2-3; 8 positions agree with TRBD2. The germline gives CDR1 MNHEY, CDR2 SVGAGI. Unmatched junction bases numbered 7, after V lost 10 bases and J lost 1 base. The CDR3 runs 14 residues.

The J gene is TRBJ1-4, the V gene TRBV18; D gene ambiguous. The V gene lost 5 bases and the J gene lost 3 bases, with 10 bases spanning the gap. Germline loops: CDR1 KGHSH, CDR2 LQKENI. The CDR3 runs to 14 residues. CDR3 bases: TGTGCCAGCTCATCCCAAGGAGCTAATGAAAAACTGTTTTTT. This sequence encodes CASSSQGANEKLFF.

This clone was seen just once. This rearrangement joins TRBV5-4 to TRBJ2-3; the match to TRBD1 covers 11 bases. The CDR3 consists of 16 residues. CDR1 SGHNT and CDR2 YYREEE come from the germline V gene (reference sequence). The ends lost 6 bases at V and 3 bases at J; junction bases unmatched: 9. The CDR3 DNA sequence: TGTGCCAGCACCAAGGGACAGGGGGACTTTACAGATACGCAGTATTTT. Amino acid sequence: CASTKGQGDFTDTQYF.

The chain recombines TRBV11-2 with TRBJ2-1; TRBD2 agrees at 10 bases. Losses at the gene ends were 1 base for V and 8 bases for J; bases not matched to a gene: 11. Germline CDR1 SGHAT, CDR2 FQNNGV. The CDR3 has 17 amino acids. CDR3 DNA sequence: TGTGCCAGCAGCTTAGTCACTAGCGGGGTTTCTGTCTATGAGCAGTTCTTC. Its translation is CASSLVTSGVSVYEQFF.

The chain has TRBV2 and TRBJ1-3, with 11 bases that match TRBD1. This CDR3 is 17 amino acids long. Germline lookup yields CDR1 SNHLY and CDR2 FYNNEI. Trimming removed 7 bases from V and 0 bases from J; junction bases left unmatched: 8. The CDR3 reads CASTPGQGGYSGNTIYF. As DNA, the CDR3 is TGTGCCAGCACCCCGGGACAGGGGGGATACTCTGGAAACACCATATATTTT.

This clone was seen a single time. V gene TRBV3-1 (or the pseudogene TRBV3-2) combines with J gene TRBJ2-1; TRBD2 matches at 8 bases. V gave up 2 bases and J gave up 3 bases; unmatched junction bases: 0. The CDR3 sequence is 14 residues long. Germline V gives CDR1 LGHDT, CDR2 YNNKEL (reference sequence). For the CDR3, the DNA is TGTGCCAGCAGCCAACGGGAGGGCTACAATGAGCAGTTCTTC. Its translation: CASSQREGYNEQFF.

The gene calls are TRBV2 and TRBJ2-3, with D possibly being TRBD2 (6 bases). The germline CDR1 and CDR2 sequences are SNHLY and FYNNEI. Trimming removed 7 bases at V and 3 bases at J, with 11 bases between. The CDR3 extends over 13 amino acids. This CDR3 is CASTGTVTDTQYF. The CDR3 bases are TGTGCCAGCACTGGGACTGTGACAGATACGCAGTATTTT.

The genes are TRBV7-8 and TRBJ1-2; possibly TRBD1 for D (5 bases). Per germline, CDR1 SGHVS and CDR2 FQNEAQ. With 4 bases removed from V and 8 bases from J, the gap between germline ends came to 17 bases. The CDR3 runs 14 residues. The CDR3 DNA sequence: TGTGCCAGCAGCTACCAGTGGGGGGAAGGGGGCTACACCTTC. Protein product: CASSYQWGEGGYTF.

The chain recombines TRBV5-8 with TRBJ2-7, with 8 nucleotides matching TRBD2. The CDR3 loop spans 14 amino acids. With V trimmed by 2 bases and J by 4 bases, 5 bases remained unmatched. CDR1 is SGHTS, CDR2 YDEGEE, per germline. The CDR3 sequence is CASSFPGGPYEQYF. The DNA of the CDR3 is TGTGCCAGCAGCTTTCCGGGGGGGCCTTACGAGCAGTACTTC.

The chain joins TRBV5-8 to TRBJ1-5; 9 positions match TRBD1. J was trimmed by 16 bases and V by 4 bases; bases with no gene match: 6. Germline CDR1 is SGHTS and CDR2 is YDEGEE. The CDR3 has 11 amino acids. CDR3: CASSISDRGHF. CDR3 nucleotides: TGTGCCAGCAGCATCTCGGACAGGGGACATTTT.

This clone was seen only once. V gene TRBV6-6 combines with J gene TRBJ2-3; possibly TRBD1 for D (5 bases). The CDR3 is 14 amino acids. CDR1 is MNHNY and CDR2 is SVGAGI in the germline V gene (reference sequence). Trimming took 2 bases from V and 6 from J, leaving 12 bases between them. The CDR3 loop is CASSYGAERDTQYF. The CDR3 DNA follows: TGTGCCAGCAGTTACGGGGCCGAACGGGATACGCAGTATTTT.

The gene calls are TRBV6-5 and TRBJ2-5; 10 nucleotides agree with TRBD1. Germline trimming cut 4 bases from V and 5 bases from J; bases unmatched to any gene: 4. Germline CDR1 and CDR2: MNHEY and SVGAGI. The CDR3 spans 14 residues. CDR3 nucleotides: TGTGCCAGCAGTTGGGACAGGGGAATGGAGACCCAGTACTTC. Protein product: CASSWDRGMETQYF.

CDR3 in amino acids: CASSRGQGNQPQHF. The DNA of the CDR3 is TGTGCCAGCAGCCGTGGACAGGGCAATCAGCCCCAGCATTTT. The chain employs TRBV6-2 or TRBV6-3 and TRBJ1-5, with 7 bases lining up with TRBD1. V dropped 6 bases and J dropped 2; count of bases not matched to a gene: 4. The CDR3 loop spans 14 amino acids. CDR1 MNHEY and CDR2 SVGEGT come from the germline V gene.

This clone was seen only a few times. The rearrangement links TRBV4-1 to TRBJ1-1; D gene uncertain. The germline V gene encodes CDR1 MGHRA and CDR2 YSYEKL. The CDR3 is 15 amino acids. Trimming pared 4 bases from V and 1 base from J, leaving 13 bases between. The CDR3 reads CASSPMRGTNTEAFF. For the CDR3, the DNA is TGCGCCAGCAGCCCTATGCGGGGAACGAACACTGAAGCTTTCTTT.

V usage is TRBV7-2 and J usage is TRBJ2-7; TRBD2 matches 8 bases. The CDR3 length is 15 residues. In germline, CDR1 is SGHTA, CDR2 FQGNSA. V trimming: 2 bases; J trimming: 4 bases; junction bases outside the gene matches: 7. The CDR3: CASSLNPGGAYEQYF. CDR3 nucleotide sequence: TGTGCCAGCAGCTTAAATCCCGGGGGGGCTTACGAGCAGTACTTC.

The chain is built from TRBV24-1 and TRBJ2-2; 7 positions agree with TRBD1. CDR1 is KGHDR, CDR2 SFDVKD, per germline. The junction had 2 bases not matched to a gene; V was cut back by 9 bases and J by 2 bases. The CDR3 totals 13 residues. In DNA, the CDR3 is TGTGCCACCCGGGACAGTAACACCGGGGAGCTGTTTTTT. It encodes CATRDSNTGELFF.

The rearrangement joins TRBV7-2 to TRBJ2-1; 8 nucleotides match TRBD1. CDR3 length equals 15 residues. Trimming took 5 bases from V and 8 from J; bases not matched to a gene: 11. The germline gives CDR1 SGHTA, CDR2 FQGNSA. The DNA of the CDR3 is TGTGCCAGCAGCCGGACAGGGAGACTATACGATGAGCAGTTCTTC. Its protein is CASSRTGRLYDEQFF.

The chain is built from TRBV4-1 and TRBJ2-3, with TRBD1 as a possible D gene (5 bases). Germline V gene lookup returns CDR1 MGHRA and CDR2 YSYEKL. Trimming cost V 1 base and J 0 bases, with 8 bases left between them. The CDR3 loop spans 15 amino acids. Here the CDR3 DNA reads TGCGCCAGCAGCCAAGTAGGGGCTAGCACAGATACGCAGTATTTT. Translated: CASSQVGASTDTQYF.